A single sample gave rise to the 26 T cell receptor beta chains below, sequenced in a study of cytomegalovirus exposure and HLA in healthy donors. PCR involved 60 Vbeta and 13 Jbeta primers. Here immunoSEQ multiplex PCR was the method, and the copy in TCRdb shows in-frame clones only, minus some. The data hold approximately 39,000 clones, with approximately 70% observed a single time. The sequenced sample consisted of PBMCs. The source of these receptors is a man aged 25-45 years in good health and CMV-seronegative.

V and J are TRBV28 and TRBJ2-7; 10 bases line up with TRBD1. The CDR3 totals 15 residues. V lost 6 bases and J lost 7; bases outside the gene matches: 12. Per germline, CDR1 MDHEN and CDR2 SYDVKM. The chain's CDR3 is CASSKRDRGVLEQYF. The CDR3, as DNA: TGTGCCAGCAGCAAACGGGACAGGGGCGTCCTAGAGCAGTACTTC.

Here the CDR3 DNA reads TGTGCCACGTGGCGGGACCGAAATGAGCAGTTCTTC. Translated, it gives CATWRDRNEQFF. The gene calls are TRBV19 and TRBJ2-1; weak D call: TRBD2 (6 bases). The CDR3 is 12 amino acids. The germline V gene has CDR1 LNHDA and CDR2 SQIVND (reference sequence). The V gene lost 10 bases and the J gene lost 7 bases, with 14 bases spanning the gap.

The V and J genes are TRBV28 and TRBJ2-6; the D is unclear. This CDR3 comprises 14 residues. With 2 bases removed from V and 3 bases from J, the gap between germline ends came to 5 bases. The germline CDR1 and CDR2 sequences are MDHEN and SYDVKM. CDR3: CASSLGLGANVLTF. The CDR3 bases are TGTGCCAGCAGTTTAGGCCTTGGGGCCAACGTCCTGACTTTC. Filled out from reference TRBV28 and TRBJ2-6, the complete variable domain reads DVKVTQSSRYLVKRTGEKVFLECVQDMDHENMFWYRQDPGLGLRLIYFSYDVKMKEKGDIPEGYSVSREKKERFSLILESASTNQTSMYLCASSLGLGANVLTFGAGSRLTVL.

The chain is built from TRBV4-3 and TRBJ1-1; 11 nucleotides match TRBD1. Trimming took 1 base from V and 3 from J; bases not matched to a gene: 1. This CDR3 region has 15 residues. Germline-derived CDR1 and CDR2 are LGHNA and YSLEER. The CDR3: CASSQGTGGDTEAFF. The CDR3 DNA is TGCGCCAGCAGCCAAGGGACAGGGGGCGACACTGAAGCTTTCTTT.

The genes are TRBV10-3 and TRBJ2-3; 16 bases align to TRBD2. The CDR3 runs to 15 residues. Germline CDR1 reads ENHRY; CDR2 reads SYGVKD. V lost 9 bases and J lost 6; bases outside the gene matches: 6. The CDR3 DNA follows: TGTGCCATGGGGACTAGCGGGGGGGCTGCGGATACGCAGTATTTT. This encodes CAMGTSGGAADTQYF.

The chain's CDR3 is CASSSPSTITDTQYF. CDR3 nucleotide sequence: TGTGCCAGCAGCTCCCCTTCTACTATCACAGATACGCAGTATTTT. J is TRBJ2-3 and V is TRBV5-4; D is unclear. V dropped 3 bases and J dropped 2 bases, with 13 bases sitting between them. CDR1 is SGHNT and CDR2 is YYREEE in the germline V gene (reference sequence). The CDR3 is 15 residues long. Full variable domain (missing parts from reference TRBV5-4 and TRBJ2-3): ETGVTQSPTHLIKTRGQQVTLRCSSQSGHNTVSWYQQALGQGPQFIFQYYREEENGRGNFPPRFSGLQFPNYSSELNVNALELDDSALYLCASSSPSTITDTQYFGPGTRLTVL.

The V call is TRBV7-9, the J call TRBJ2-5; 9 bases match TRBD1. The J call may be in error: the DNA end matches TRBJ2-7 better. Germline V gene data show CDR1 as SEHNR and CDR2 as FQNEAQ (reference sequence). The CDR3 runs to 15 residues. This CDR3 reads CASSPGQGRAGEQYF. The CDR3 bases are TGTGCCAGCAGCCCAGGACAGGGGAGGGCGGGCGAGCAGTACTTC.

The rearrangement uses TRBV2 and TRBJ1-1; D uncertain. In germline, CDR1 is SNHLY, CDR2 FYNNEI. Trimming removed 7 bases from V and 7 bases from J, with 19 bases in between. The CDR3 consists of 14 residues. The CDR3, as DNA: TGTGCCAGCATACTAGTACGGGGTTACAGTGAAGCTTTCTTT. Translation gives CASILVRGYSEAFF.

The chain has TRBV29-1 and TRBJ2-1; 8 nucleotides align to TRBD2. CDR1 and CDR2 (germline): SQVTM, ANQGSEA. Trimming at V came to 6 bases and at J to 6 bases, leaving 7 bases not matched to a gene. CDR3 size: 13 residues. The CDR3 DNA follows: TGCAGCGTAGCGGGACTAGAAACCAATGAGCAGTTCTTC. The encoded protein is CSVAGLETNEQFF.

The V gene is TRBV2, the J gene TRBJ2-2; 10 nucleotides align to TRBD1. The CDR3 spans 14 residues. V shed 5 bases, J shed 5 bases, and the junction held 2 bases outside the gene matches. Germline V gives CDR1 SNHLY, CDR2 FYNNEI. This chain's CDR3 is CASSSGQGTGELFF. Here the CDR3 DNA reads TGTGCCAGCAGTTCGGGACAGGGGACCGGGGAGCTGTTTTTT.

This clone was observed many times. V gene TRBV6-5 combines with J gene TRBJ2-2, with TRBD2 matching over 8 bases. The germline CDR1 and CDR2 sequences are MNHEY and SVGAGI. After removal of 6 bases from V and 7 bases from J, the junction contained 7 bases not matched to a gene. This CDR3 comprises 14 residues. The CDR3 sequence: CASSITTSGGELFF. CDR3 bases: TGTGCCAGCAGCATTACCACTAGCGGCGGGGAGCTGTTTTTT.

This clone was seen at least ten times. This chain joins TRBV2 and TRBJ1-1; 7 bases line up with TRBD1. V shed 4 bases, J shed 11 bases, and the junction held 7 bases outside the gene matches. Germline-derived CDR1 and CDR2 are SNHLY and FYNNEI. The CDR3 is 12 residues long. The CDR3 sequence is CASSGTGSKAFF. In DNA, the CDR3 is TGTGCCAGCAGTGGGACAGGTTCCAAGGCTTTCTTT.

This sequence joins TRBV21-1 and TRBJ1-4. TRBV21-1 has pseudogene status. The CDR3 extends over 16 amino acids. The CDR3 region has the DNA TGTGCCAGCAGCAAAGAAGGGGGAGGGACTAATGAAAAACTGTTTTTT. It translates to CASSKEGGGTNEKLFF.

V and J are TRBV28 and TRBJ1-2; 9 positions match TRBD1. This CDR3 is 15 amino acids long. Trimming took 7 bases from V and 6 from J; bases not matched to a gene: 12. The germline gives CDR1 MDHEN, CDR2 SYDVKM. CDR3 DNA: TGTGCCAGCAAGTCTAAGGGACAGGGCCTCCATGGCTACACCTTC. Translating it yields CASKSKGQGLHGYTF.

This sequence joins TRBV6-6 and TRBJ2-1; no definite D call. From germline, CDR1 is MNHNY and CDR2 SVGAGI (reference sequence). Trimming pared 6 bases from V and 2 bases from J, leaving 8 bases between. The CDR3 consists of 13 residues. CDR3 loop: CASSPTPYNEQFF. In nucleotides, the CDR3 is TGTGCCAGCAGCCCAACACCCTACAATGAGCAGTTCTTC.

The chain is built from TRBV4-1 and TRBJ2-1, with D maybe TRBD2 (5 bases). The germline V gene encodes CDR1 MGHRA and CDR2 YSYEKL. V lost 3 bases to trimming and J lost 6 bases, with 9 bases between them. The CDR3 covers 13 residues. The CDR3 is CASSQARGNEQFF. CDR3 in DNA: TGCGCCAGCAGCCAGGCTCGGGGCAATGAGCAGTTCTTC.

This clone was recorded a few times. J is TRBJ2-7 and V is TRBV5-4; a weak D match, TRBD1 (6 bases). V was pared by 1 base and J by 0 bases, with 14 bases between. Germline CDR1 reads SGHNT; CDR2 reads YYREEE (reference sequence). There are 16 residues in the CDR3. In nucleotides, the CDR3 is TGTGCCAGCAGCTTGATAGGCAGGGGCGACTCCTACGAGCAGTACTTC. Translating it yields CASSLIGRGDSYEQYF. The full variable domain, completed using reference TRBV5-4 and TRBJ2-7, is ETGVTQSPTHLIKTRGQQVTLRCSSQSGHNTVSWYQQALGQGPQFIFQYYREEENGRGNFPPRFSGLQFPNYSSELNVNALELDDSALYLCASSLIGRGDSYEQYFGPGTRLTVT.

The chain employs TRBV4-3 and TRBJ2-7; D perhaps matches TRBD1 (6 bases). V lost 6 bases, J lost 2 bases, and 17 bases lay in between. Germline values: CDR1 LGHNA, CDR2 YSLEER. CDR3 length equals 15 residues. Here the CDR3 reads CASRRSEDRPYEQYF. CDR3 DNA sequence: TGCGCCAGCAGGAGGTCCGAGGACAGACCCTACGAGCAGTACTTC.

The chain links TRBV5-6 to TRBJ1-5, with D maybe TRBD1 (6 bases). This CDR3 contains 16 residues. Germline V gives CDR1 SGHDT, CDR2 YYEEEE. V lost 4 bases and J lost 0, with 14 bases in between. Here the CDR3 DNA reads TGTGCCAGCAGCAGGGGGGGGTTCTATAGCAATCAGCCCCAGCATTTT. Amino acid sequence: CASSRGGFYSNQPQHF. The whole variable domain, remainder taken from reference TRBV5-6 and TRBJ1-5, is DAGVTQSPTHLIKTRGQQVTLRCSPKSGHDTVSWYQQALGQGPQFIFQYYEEEERQRGNFPDRFSGHQFPNYSSELNVNALLLGDSALYLCASSRGGFYSNQPQHFGDGTRLSIL.

CDR3 DNA sequence: TGTGCCAGCAGTTCTCAAGGGAGGACAGGGGTTCTGAAGCAGTACTTC. Residues: CASSSQGRTGVLKQYF. The chain couples TRBV6-5 to TRBJ2-7; 9 bases are a match to TRBD1. This CDR3 contains 16 residues. V gave up 4 bases and J gave up 8 bases; unmatched junction bases: 15. Germline V gives CDR1 MNHEY, CDR2 SVGAGI.

As DNA, the CDR3 is TGCGCCAGCAGCTTTTCGGGGAGCTACGAGCAGTACTTC. It codes for CASSFSGSYEQYF. The V and J genes are TRBV5-1 and TRBJ2-7; D is perhaps TRBD2 (5 bases). V lost 2 bases and J lost 3, with 9 bases in between. Germline values: CDR1 SGHRS, CDR2 YFSETQ. The CDR3 loop spans 13 amino acids. Variable domain in full (rest from reference TRBV5-1 and TRBJ2-7): KAGVTQTPRYLIKTRGQQVTLSCSPISGHRSVSWYQQTPGQGLQFLFEYFSETQRNKGNFPGRFSGRQFSNSRSEMNVSTLELGDSALYLCASSFSGSYEQYFGPGTRLTVT.

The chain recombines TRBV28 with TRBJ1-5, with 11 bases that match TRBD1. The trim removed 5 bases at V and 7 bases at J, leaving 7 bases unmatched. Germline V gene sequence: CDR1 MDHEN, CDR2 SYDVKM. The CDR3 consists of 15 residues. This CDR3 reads CASSPGTGGEQPQHF. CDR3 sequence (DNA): TGTGCCAGCAGTCCGGGGACAGGGGGTGAGCAGCCCCAGCATTTT. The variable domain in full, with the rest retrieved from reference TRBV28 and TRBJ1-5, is DVKVTQSSRYLVKRTGEKVFLECVQDMDHENMFWYRQDPGLGLRLIYFSYDVKMKEKGDIPEGYSVSREKKERFSLILESASTNQTSMYLCASSPGTGGEQPQHFGDGTRLSIL.

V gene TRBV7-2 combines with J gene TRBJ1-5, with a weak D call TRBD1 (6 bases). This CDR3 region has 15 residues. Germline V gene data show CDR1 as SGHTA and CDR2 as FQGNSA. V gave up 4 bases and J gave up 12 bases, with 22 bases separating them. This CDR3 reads CASSSAGTSRDHQHF. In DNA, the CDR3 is TGTGCCAGCAGCTCAGCCGGGACATCTAGGGATCACCAGCATTTT.

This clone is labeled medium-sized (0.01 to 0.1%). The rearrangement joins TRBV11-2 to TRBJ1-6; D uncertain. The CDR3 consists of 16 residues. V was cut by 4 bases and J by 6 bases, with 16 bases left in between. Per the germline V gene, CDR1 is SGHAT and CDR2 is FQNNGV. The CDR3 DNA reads TGTGCCAGCAGCTCCCAGTTTCTTGTGTTTAATTCACCCCTCCACTTT. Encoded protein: CASSSQFLVFNSPLHF.

The CDR3 sequence: CASRRDNQPQHF. DNA of the CDR3: TGTGCCAGCAGGAGGGACAATCAGCCCCAGCATTTT. The rearrangement uses TRBV28 and TRBJ1-5; D gene uncertain. Trimming removed 6 bases at V and 3 bases at J, with 6 bases between. The CDR3 sequence is 12 residues long. The germline gives CDR1 MDHEN, CDR2 SYDVKM.

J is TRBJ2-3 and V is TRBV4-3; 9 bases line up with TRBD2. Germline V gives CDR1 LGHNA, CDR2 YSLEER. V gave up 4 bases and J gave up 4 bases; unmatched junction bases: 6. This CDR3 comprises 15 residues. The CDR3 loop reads CASSPLAGIPDTQYF. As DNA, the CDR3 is TGCGCCAGCAGCCCTCTAGCGGGGATTCCAGATACGCAGTATTTT.